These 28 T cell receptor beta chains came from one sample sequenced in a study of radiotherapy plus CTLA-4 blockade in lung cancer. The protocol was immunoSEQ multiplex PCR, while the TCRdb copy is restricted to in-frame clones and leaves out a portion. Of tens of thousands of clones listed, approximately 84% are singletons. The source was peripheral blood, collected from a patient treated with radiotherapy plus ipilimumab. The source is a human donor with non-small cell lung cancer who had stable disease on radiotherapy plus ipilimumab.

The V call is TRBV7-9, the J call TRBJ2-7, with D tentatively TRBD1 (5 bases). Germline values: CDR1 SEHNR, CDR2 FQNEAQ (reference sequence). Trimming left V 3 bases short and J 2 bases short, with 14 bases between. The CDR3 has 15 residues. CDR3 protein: CASSFIGAGAYEQYF. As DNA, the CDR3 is TGTGCCAGCAGCTTTATAGGGGCAGGTGCCTACGAGCAGTACTTC.

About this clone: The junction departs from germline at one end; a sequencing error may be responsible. The CDR3 protein is CAGSVSPGGYGYTF. The CDR3 DNA reads as TGTGCCGGTAGTGTATCTCCGGGGGGTTATGGCTACACCTTC. The chain uses TRBV19 and TRBJ1-2; weak D call: TRBD1 (5 bases). Germline values: CDR1 LNHDA, CDR2 SQIVND (reference sequence). The CDR3 is 14 amino acids.

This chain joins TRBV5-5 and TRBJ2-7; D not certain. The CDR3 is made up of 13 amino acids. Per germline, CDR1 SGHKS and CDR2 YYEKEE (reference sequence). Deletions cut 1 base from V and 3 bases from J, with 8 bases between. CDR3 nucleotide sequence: TGTGCCAGCAGCTTGCCTTCTAGCTACGAGCAGTACTTC. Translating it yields CASSLPSSYEQYF.

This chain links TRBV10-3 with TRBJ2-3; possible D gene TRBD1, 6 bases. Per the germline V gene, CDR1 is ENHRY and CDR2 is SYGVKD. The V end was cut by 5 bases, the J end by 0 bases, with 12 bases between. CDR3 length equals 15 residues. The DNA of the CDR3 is TGTGCCATCAGTATTTTGGACAGCAGCACAGATACGCAGTATTTT. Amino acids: CAISILDSSTDTQYF.

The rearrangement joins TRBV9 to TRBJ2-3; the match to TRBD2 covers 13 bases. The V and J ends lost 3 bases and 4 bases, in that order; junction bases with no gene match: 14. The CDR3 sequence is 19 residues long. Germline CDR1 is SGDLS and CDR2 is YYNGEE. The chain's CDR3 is CASSARLAGGGGGADTQYF. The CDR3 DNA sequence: TGTGCCAGCAGCGCCCGACTAGCGGGAGGAGGCGGTGGCGCAGATACGCAGTATTTT.

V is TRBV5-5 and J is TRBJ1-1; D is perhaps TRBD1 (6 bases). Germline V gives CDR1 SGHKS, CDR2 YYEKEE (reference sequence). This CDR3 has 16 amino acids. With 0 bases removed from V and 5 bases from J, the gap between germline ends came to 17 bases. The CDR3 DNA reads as TGTGCCAGCAGCTTGGGCCTCGAGGGGGTTTGGACTGAAGCTTTCTTT. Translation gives CASSLGLEGVWTEAFF.

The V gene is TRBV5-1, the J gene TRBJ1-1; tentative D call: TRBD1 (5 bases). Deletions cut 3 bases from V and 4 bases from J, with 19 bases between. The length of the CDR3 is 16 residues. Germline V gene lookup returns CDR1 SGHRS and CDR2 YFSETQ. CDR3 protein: CASSWGTSSPPTEAFF. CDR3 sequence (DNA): TGCGCCAGCAGCTGGGGGACCTCTTCCCCCCCCACTGAAGCTTTCTTT.

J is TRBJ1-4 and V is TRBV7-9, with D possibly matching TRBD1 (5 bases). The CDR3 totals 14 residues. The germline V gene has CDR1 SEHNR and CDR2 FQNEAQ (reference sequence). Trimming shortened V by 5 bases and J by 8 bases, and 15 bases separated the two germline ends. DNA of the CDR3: TGTGCCAGCAGCGCGACGGGGGGTCGGGAAAAACTGTTTTTT. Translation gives CASSATGGREKLFF.

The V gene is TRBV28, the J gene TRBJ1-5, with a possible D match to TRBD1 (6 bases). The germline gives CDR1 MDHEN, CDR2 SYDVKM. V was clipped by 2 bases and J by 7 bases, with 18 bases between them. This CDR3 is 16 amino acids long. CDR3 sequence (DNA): TGTGCCAGCAGTTTACCTAGGGGGGGCGCGAGGCAGCCCCAGCATTTT. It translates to CASSLPRGGARQPQHF.

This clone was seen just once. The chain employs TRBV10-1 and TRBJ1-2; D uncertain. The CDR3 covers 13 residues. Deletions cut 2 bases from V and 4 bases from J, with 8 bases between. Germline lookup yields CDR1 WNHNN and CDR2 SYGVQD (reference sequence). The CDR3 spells CASSERDTYGYTF. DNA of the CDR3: TGCGCCAGCAGTGAGAGGGATACCTATGGCTACACCTTC.

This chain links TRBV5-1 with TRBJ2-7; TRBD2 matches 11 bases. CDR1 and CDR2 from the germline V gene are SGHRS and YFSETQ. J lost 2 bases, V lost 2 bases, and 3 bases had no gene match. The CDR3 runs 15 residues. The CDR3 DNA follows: TGCGCCAGCAGCTTCGGGACTAGCGGAACCTACGAGCAGTACTTC. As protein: CASSFGTSGTYEQYF.

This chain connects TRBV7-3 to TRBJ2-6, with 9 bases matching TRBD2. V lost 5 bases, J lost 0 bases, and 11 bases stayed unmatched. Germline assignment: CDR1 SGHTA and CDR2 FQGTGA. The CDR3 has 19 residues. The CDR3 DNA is TGTGCCAGCAGCAGAAAGGGCGGGACTAGCACCTCTGGGGCCAACGTCCTGACTTTC. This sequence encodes CASSRKGGTSTSGANVLTF.

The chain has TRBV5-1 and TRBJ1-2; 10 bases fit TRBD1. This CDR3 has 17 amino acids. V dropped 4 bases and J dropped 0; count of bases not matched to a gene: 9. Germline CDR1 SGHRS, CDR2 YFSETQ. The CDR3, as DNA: TGCGCCAGCAGCGCCCGGGACAGGGGCAGCTCTAACTATGGCTACACCTTC. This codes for CASSARDRGSSNYGYTF. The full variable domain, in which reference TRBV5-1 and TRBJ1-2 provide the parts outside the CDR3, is KAGVTQTPRYLIKTRGQQVTLSCSPISGHRSVSWYQQTPGQGLQFLFEYFSETQRNKGNFPGRFSGRQFSNSRSEMNVSTLELGDSALYLCASSARDRGSSNYGYTFGSGTRLTVV.

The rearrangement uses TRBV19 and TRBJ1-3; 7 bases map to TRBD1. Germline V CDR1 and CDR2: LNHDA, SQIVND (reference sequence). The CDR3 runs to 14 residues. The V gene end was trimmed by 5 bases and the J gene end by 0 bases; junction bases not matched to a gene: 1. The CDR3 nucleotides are TGTGCCAGTAGTCACAGGGGCTCTGGAAACACCATATATTTT. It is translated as CASSHRGSGNTIYF.

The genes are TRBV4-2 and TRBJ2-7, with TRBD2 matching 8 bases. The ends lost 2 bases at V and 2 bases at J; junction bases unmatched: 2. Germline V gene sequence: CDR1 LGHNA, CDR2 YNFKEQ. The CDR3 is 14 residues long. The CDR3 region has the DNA TGTGCCAGCAGCCAACGGGAGGGGCCCTACGAGCAGTACTTC. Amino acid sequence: CASSQREGPYEQYF.

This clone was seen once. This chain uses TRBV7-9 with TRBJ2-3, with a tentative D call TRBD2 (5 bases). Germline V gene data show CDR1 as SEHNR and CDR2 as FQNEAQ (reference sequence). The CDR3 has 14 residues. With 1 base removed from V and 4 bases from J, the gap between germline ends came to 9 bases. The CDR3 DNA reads TGTGCCAGCAGCTTAGGAACAGCGGCAGATACGCAGTATTTT. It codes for CASSLGTAADTQYF.

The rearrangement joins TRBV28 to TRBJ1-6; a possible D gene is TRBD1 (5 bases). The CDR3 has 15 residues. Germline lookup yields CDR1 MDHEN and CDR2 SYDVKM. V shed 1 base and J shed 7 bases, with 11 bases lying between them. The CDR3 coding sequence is TGTGCCAGCAGTTTATTGAGGGGATTCAATTCACCCCTCCACTTT. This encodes CASSLLRGFNSPLHF.

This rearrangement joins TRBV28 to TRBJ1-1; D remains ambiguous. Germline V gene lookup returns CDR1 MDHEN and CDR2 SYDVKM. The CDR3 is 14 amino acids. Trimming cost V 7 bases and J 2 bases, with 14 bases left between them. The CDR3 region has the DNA TGTGCCAGCACCATCAACATGGGAAACACTGAAGCTTTCTTT. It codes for CASTINMGNTEAFF.

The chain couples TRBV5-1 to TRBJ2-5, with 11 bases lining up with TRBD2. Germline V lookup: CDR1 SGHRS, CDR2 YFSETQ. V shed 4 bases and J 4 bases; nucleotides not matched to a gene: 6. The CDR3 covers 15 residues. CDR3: CASSTSLAGGETQYF. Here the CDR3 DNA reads TGCGCCAGCAGCACCTCTCTAGCGGGAGGAGAGACCCAGTACTTC.

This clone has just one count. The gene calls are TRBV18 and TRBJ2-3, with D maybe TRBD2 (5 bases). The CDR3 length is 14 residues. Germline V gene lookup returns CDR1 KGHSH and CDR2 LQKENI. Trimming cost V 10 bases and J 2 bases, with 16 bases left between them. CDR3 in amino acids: CATSRVGSTDTQYF. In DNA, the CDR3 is TGTGCCACCTCGAGGGTTGGCTCCACAGATACGCAGTATTTT.

The CDR3 loop is CASSLGQGFGYTF. CDR3 nucleotide sequence: TGTGCCAGCAGCTTGGGACAGGGATTTGGCTACACCTTC. This chain connects TRBV5-5 to TRBJ1-2; 7 nucleotides line up with TRBD1. Trimming at V came to 0 bases and at J to 7 bases, leaving 3 bases not matched to a gene. CDR3 length: 13 amino acids. Per the germline V gene, CDR1 is SGHKS and CDR2 is YYEKEE (reference sequence).

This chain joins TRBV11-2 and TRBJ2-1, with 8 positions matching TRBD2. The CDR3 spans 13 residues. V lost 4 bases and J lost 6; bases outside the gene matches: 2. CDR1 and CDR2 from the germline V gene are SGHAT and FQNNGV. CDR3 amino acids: CASSSGLANEQFF. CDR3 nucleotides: TGTGCCAGCAGCTCCGGACTAGCCAATGAGCAGTTCTTC.

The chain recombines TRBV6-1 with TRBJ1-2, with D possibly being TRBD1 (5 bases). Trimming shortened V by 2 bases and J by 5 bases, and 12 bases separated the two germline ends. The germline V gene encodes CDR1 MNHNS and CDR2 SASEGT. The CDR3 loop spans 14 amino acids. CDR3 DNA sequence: TGTGCCAGCAGTGAACCGGGACGAAAGTATGGCTACACCTTC. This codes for CASSEPGRKYGYTF.

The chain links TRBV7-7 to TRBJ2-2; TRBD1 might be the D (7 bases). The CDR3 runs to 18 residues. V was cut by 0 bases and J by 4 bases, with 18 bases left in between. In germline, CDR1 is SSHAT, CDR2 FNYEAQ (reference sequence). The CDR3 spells CASSLAPGARGRTGELFF. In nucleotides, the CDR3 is TGTGCCAGCAGCTTAGCGCCGGGGGCGAGGGGGCGCACCGGGGAGCTGTTTTTT.

The DNA of the CDR3 is TGTGCCAGCAGTGAAGAAGGGCGCACAGAAGCTTTCTTT. Residues: CASSEEGRTEAFF. The chain recombines TRBV6-1 with TRBJ1-1; no clear D. Germline lookup yields CDR1 MNHNS and CDR2 SASEGT. The CDR3 covers 13 residues. Trimming took off 1 base at V and 8 bases at J, with 11 bases between the two ends.

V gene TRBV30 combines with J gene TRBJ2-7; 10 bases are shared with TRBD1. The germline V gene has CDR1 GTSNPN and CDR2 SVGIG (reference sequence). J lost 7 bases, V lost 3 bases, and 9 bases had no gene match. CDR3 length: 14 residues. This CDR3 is CAWSPDRGPREQYF. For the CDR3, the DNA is TGTGCCTGGAGCCCCGACAGGGGGCCGAGGGAGCAGTACTTC.

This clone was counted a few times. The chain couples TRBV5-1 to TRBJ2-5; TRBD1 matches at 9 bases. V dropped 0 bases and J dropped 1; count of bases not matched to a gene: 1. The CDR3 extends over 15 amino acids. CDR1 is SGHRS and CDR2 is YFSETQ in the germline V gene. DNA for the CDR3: TGCGCCAGCAGCTTGGAGGACAGGGGCCAAGAGACCCAGTACTTC. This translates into CASSLEDRGQETQYF. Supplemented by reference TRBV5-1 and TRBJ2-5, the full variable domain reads KAGVTQTPRYLIKTRGQQVTLSCSPISGHRSVSWYQQTPGQGLQFLFEYFSETQRNKGNFPGRFSGRQFSNSRSEMNVSTLELGDSALYLCASSLEDRGQETQYFGPGTRLLVL.

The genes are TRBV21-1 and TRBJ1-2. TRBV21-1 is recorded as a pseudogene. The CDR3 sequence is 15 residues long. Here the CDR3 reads CASSSAAAFNYGYTF. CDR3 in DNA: TGTGCCAGCAGCTCGGCGGCAGCATTTAACTATGGCTACACCTTC.